The clone carrying this T cell receptor beta chain was observed a handful of times. Its antigen is undetermined. Researchers reported that TCR beta cDNA libraries carried unique molecular identifiers. TCRdb recomputed calls from the PCR reads with MiXCR, one row per CDR3 protein. The top ten clones hold roughly 4.8% of a sample with a few hundred thousand distinct CDR3 sequences, 35% to 40% of them seen once. The entry originates in a study of post-analysis software for immune sequencing data. The study, taken as a whole, reports: TRBV5-6, TRBV5-1 and TRBV20-1 were among a handful of TRBV segments more frequent in patients than controls.

Between the trimmed V and J ends, which lost 6 bases and 4 bases, there was a span of 18 bases. The CDR3 contains 14 residues. CDR1 and CDR2 from the germline V gene are DFQATT and SNEGSKA (reference sequence). The V and J genes are TRBV20-1 and TRBJ2-5, with TRBD2 as a possible D gene (5 bases). Sequencing was carried out using blood. This TCR derives from a girl under 18 with multiple sclerosis. The CDR3 reads CSAEVGSSPETQYF. DNA for the CDR3: TGCAGTGCGGAGGTCGGTAGCAGCCCAGAGACCCAGTACTTC.